This record looks at one TCR beta chain sequence and its context. This sample is drawn from a study of T cell changes during pregnancy in multiple sclerosis. Germline-derived CDR1 and CDR2 are DFQATT and SNEGSKA (reference sequence). Trimming removed 6 bases at V and 6 bases at J, with 10 bases between. The CDR3 has 11 amino acids. Here immunoSEQ multiplex PCR was the method, and the copy in TCRdb shows in-frame clones only, minus some. The sample has some 54,000 clones, 85% to 95% seen once. The TCR originated in a female donor with multiple sclerosis, enrolled in a pregnancy study. The chain joins TRBV20-1 to TRBJ2-3; D call uncertain. The sequencing here drew on peripheral blood, taken after pregnancy. CDR3 nucleotide sequence: TGCAGTGCAACCAATCGGGATACGCAGTATTTT. Translated: CSATNRDTQYF.